This entry concerns a single TCR beta chain. No antigen is known for it. The source of the sample is a study of blood T cells in healthy people across ages. Findings and limits, study-wide: Correlation between TCR beta diversity and naive T cell percentage was strong. Higher diversity, along with more naive CD4+ cells, distinguished long-lived donors from aged donors.

Total RNA extraction produced at least 5.5 micrograms (per sample) for the study. It was with a sample-barcoded 5' primer and a J-beta primer mix that a second PCR of roughly 6 to 12 cycles was run. TCRdb re-analysed the 5' RACE reads in MiXCR, keeping a single row per CDR3 protein. The data show about 1,400,000 distinct CDR3 sequences, approximately 38% seen once. This CDR3 is built from 13 residues. Trimming shortened V by 2 bases and J by 6 bases, and 8 bases separated the two germline ends. CDR1 and CDR2 from the germline V gene are GTSNPN and SVGIG (reference sequence). This chain joins TRBV30 and TRBJ1-6, with a possible D match to TRBD1 (5 bases). The receptor was derived from a young woman in good health. Sequenced sample: blood. This CDR3 is CAWSPGGNSPLHF. CDR3 coding DNA: TGTGCCTGGAGTCCCGGGGGTAATTCACCCCTCCACTTT.